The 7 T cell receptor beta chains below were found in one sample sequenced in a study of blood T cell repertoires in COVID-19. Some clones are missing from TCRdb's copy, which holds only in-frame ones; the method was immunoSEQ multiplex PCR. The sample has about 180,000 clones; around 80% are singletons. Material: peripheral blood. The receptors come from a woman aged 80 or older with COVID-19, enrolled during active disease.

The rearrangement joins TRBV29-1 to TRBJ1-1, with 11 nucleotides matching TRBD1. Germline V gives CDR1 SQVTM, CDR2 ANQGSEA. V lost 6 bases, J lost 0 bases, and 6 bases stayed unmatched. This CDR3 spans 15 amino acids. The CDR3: CSVRTGGGMNTEAFF. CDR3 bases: TGCAGCGTACGGACAGGGGGCGGTATGAACACTGAAGCTTTCTTT.

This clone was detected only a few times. CDR3 in DNA: TGTGCCAGTAGTTCCTCCGGAGTGGGCTACACCTTC. Its translation is CASSSSGVGYTF. This rearrangement joins TRBV19 to TRBJ1-2; no reliable D call. CDR3 length: 12 amino acids. Germline lookup yields CDR1 LNHDA and CDR2 SQIVND (reference sequence). V dropped 5 bases and J dropped 8 bases, with 12 bases sitting between them.

The CDR3 reads CASSQETPGQGETQYF. Written as DNA, the CDR3 is TGTGCCAGCAGCCAAGAGACTCCGGGACAGGGGGAGACCCAGTACTTC. The V call is TRBV14, the J call TRBJ2-5; 10 bases match TRBD1. V shed 0 bases, J shed 5 bases, and the junction held 6 bases outside the gene matches. The CDR3 length is 16 residues. CDR1 and CDR2 (germline): SGHDN, FVKESK.

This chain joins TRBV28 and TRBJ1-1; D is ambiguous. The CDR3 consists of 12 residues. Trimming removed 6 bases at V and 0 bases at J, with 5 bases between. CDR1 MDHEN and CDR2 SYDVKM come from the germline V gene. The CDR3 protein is CASSPMNTEAFF. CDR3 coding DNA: TGTGCCAGCAGCCCCATGAACACTGAAGCTTTCTTT.

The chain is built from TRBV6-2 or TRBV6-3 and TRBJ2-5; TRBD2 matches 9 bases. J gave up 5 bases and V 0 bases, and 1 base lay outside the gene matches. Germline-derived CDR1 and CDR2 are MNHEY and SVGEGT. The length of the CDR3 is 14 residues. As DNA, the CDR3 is TGTGCCAGCAGTTACTCGAGCGGGGGGGAGACCCAGTACTTC. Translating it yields CASSYSSGGETQYF.

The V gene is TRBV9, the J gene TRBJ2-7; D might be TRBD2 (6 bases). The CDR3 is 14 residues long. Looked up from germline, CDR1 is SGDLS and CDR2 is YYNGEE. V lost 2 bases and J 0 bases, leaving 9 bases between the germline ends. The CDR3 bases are TGTGCCAGCAGCGTGAGCGGGTTCTCCTACGAGCAGTACTTC. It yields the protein CASSVSGFSYEQYF. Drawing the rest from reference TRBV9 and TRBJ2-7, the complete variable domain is DSGVTQTPKHLITATGQRVTLRCSPRSGDLSVYWYQQSLDQGLQFLIQYYNGEERAKGNILERFSAQQFPDLHSELNLSSLELGDSALYFCASSVSGFSYEQYFGPGTRLTVT.

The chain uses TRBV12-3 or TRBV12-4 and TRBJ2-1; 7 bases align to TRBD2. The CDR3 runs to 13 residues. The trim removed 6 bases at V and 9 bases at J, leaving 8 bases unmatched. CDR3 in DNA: TGTGCCAGCAGAGGGGAGGGAGCAGGTGAGCAGTTCTTC. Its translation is CASRGEGAGEQFF.